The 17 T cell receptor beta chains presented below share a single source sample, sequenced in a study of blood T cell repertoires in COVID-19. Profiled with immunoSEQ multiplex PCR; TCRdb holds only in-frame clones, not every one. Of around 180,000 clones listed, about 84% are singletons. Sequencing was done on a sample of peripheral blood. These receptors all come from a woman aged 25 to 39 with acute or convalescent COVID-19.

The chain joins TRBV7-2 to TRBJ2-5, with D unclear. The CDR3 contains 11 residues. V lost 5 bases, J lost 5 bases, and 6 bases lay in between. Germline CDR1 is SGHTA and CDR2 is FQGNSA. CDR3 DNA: TGTGCCAGCAGCACGAGGGAGACCCAGTACTTC. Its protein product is CASSTRETQYF.

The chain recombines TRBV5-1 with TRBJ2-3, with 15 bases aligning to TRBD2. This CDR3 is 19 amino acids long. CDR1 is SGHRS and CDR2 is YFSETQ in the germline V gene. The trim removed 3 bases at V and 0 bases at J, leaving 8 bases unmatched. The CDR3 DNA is TGCGCCAGCAGCTCGGGACTAGCGGGGGGTACTTCTAGCACAGATACGCAGTATTTT. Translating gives CASSSGLAGGTSSTDTQYF.

CDR3 DNA: TGCGCCAGCAGTGGGGGGTTAGCGGGGACCTTATTGGGGGCAGATACGCAGTATTTT. It encodes CASSGGLAGTLLGADTQYF. The chain has TRBV10-2 and TRBJ2-3; 8 bases fit TRBD2. There are 19 residues in the CDR3. The germline V gene encodes CDR1 WSHSY and CDR2 SAAADI. V shed 4 bases and J 4 bases; nucleotides not matched to a gene: 19.

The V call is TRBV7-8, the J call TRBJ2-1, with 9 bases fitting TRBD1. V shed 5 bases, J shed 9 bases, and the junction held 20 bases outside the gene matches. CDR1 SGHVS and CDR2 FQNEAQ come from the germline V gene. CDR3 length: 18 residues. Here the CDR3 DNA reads TGTGCCAGCAGCCTTCTCCGGGGGACAGGGCAGGTTTTCAGTGAGCAGTTCTTC. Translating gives CASSLLRGTGQVFSEQFF. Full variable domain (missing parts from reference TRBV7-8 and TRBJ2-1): GAGVSQSPRYKVAKRGQDVALRCDPISGHVSLFWYQQALGQGPEFLTYFQNEAQLDKSGLPSDRFFAERPEGSVSTLKIQRTQQEDSAVYLCASSLLRGTGQVFSEQFFGPGTRLTVL.

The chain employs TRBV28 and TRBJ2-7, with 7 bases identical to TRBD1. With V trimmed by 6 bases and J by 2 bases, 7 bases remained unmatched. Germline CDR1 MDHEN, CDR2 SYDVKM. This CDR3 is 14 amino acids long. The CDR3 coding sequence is TGTGCCAGCAGCTTAAGGGGACAGCCCTACGAGCAGTACTTC. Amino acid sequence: CASSLRGQPYEQYF.

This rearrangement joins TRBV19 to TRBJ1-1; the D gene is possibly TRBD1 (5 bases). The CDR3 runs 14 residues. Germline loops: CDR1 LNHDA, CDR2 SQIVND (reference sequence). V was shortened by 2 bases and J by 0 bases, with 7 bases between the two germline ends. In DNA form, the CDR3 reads TGTGCCAGTAGTATAAGCAGGGTGAACACTGAAGCTTTCTTT. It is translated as CASSISRVNTEAFF.

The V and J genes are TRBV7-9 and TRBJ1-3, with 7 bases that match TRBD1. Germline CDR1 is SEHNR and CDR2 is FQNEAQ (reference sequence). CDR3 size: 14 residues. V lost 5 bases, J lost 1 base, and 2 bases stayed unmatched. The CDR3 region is CASSHRGSGNTIYF. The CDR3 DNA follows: TGTGCCAGCAGCCACAGGGGATCTGGAAACACCATATATTTT.

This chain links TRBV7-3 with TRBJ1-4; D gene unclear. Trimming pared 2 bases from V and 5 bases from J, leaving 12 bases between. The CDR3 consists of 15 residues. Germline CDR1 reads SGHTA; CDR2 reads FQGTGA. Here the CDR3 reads CASSLDGPPNEKLFF. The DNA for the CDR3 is TGTGCCAGCAGCTTAGATGGCCCGCCGAATGAAAAACTGTTTTTT. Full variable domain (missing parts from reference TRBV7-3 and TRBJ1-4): GAGVSQTPSNKVTEKGKYVELRCDPISGHTALYWYRQSLGQGPEFLIYFQGTGAADDSGLPNDRFFAVRPEGSVSTLKIQRTERGDSAVYLCASSLDGPPNEKLFFGSGTQLSVL.

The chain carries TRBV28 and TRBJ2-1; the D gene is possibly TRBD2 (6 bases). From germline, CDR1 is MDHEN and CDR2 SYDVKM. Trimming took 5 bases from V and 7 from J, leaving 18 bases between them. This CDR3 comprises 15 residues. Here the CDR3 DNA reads TGTGCCAGCAGTGCCACACACTGGAGGGGAAATGAGCAGTTCTTC. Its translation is CASSATHWRGNEQFF.

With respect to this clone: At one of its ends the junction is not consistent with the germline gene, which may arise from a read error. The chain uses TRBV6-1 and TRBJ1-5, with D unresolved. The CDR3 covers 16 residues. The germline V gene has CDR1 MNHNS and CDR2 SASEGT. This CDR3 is CASSEAIGGSGRAQHF. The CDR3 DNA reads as TGTGCCAGCAGCGAAGCGATAGGAGGGTCCGGAAGGGCCCAGCATTTT.

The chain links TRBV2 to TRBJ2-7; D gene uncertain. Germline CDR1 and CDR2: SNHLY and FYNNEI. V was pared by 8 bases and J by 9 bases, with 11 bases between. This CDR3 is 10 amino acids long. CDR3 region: CASGGGWQYF. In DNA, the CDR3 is TGTGCCAGCGGCGGTGGCTGGCAGTACTTC.

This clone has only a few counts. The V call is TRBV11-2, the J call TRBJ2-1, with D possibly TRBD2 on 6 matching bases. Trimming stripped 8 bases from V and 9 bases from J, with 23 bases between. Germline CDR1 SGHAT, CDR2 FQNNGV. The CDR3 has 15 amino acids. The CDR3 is CASGRMRSGFTEQFF. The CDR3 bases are TGTGCCAGCGGCCGGATGAGGAGCGGGTTTACTGAGCAGTTCTTC.

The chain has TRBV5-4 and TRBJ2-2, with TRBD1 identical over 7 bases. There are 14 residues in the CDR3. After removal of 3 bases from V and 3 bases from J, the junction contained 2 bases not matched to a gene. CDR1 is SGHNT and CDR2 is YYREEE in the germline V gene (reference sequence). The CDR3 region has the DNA TGTGCCAGCAGCTGGGGACAGTACACCGGGGAGCTGTTTTTT. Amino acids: CASSWGQYTGELFF.

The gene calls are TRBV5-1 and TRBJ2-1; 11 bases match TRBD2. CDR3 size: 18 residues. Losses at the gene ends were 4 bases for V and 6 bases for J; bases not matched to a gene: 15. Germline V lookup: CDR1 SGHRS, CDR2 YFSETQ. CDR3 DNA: TGCGCCAGCAGCCCCCGAGGTAGCGGGAGGGCCAGGCCCAATGAGCAGTTCTTC. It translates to CASSPRGSGRARPNEQFF. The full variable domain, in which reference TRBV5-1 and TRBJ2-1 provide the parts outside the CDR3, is KAGVTQTPRYLIKTRGQQVTLSCSPISGHRSVSWYQQTPGQGLQFLFEYFSETQRNKGNFPGRFSGRQFSNSRSEMNVSTLELGDSALYLCASSPRGSGRARPNEQFFGPGTRLTVL.

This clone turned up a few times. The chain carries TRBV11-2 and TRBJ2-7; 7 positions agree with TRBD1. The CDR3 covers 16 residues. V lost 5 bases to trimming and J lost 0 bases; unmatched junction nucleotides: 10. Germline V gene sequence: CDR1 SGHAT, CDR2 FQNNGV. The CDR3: CASSRPGTASSYEQYF. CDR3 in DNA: TGTGCCAGCAGCCGACCCGGGACAGCCTCCTCCTACGAGCAGTACTTC.

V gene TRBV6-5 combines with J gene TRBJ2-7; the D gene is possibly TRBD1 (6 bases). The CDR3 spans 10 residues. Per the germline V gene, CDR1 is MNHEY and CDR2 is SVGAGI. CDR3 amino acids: CVAGAYEQYF. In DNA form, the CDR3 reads TGTGTGGCAGGGGCCTACGAGCAGTACTTC.

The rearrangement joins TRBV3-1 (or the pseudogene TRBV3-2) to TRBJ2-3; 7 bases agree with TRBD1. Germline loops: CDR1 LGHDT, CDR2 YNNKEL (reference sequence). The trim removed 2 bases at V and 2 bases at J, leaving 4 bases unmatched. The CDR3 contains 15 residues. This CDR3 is CASSQTGQFTDTQYF. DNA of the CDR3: TGTGCCAGCAGCCAAACGGGACAGTTCACAGATACGCAGTATTTT.